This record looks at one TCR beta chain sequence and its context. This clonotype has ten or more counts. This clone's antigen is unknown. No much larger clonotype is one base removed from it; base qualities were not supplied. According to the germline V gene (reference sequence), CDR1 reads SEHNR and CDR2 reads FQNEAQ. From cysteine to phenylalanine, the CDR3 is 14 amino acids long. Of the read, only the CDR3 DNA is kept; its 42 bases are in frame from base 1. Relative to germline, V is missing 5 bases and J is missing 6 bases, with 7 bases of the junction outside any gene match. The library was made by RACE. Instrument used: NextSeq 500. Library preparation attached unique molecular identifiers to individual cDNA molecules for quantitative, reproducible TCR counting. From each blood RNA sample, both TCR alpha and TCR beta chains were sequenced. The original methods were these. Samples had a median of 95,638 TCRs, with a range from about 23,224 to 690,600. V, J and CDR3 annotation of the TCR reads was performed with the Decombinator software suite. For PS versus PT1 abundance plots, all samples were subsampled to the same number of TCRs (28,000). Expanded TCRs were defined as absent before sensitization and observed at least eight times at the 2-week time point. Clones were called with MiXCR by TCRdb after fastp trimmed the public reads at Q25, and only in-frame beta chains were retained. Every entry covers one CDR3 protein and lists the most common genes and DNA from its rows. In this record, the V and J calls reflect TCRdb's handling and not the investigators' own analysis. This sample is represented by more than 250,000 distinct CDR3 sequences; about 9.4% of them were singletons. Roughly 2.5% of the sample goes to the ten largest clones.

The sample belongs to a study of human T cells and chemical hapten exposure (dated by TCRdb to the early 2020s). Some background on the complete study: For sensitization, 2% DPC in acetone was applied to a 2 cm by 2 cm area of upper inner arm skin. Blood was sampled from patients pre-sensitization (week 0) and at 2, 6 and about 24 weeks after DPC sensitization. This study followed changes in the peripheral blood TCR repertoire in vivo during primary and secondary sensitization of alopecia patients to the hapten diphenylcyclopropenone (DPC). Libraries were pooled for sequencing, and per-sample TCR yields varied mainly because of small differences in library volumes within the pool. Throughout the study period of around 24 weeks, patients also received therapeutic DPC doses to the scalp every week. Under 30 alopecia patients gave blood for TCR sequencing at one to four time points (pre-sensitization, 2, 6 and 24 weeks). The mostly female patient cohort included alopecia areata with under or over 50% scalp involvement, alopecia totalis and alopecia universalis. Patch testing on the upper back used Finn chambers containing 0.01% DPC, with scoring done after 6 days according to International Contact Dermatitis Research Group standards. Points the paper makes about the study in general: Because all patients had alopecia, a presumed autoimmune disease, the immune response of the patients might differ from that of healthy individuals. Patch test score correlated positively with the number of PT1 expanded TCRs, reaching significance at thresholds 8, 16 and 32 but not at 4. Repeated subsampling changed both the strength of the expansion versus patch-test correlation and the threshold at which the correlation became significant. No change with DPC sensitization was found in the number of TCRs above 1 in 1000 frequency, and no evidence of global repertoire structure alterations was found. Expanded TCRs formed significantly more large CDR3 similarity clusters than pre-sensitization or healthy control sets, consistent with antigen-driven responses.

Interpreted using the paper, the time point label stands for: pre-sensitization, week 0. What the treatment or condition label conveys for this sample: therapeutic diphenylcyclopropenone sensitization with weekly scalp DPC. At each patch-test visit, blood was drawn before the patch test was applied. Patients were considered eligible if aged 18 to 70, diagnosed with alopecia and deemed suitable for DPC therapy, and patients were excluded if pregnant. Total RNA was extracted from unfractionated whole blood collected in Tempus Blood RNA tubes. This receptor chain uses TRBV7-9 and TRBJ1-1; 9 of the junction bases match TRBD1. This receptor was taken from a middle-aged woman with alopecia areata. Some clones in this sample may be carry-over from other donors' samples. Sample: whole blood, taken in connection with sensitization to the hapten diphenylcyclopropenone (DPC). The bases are TGTGCCAGCAGCAGCGGGACAGGGTTGGCTGAAGCTTTCTTT. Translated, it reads CASSSGTGLAEAFF.